The 5 T cell receptor beta chains given below trace back to one sample, sequenced in a study of vaccination and CD4 T cells after COVID-19. Their cognate antigens are unknown. Cultured CD4+ T-cell DNA underwent Oncomine TCR Beta short-read sequencing. Each CDR3 protein is one row after TCRdb ran MiXCR on the PCR reads. Here the sample spans some 6,600 distinct CDR3 sequences, 47% being singletons. Treatment: roughly 10-day PBMC culture with coronavirus spike peptide pools or control peptides (ViraFEST assay). The unexposed donor's CD4+ T cells were collected before the COVID-19 pandemic (2011-2018). The sequencing sample was made of CD4+ T cells from blood, cultured in vitro. The receptors were sampled from a human donor in good health.

This clonotype turned up a few times. The chain couples TRBV11-3 to TRBJ2-3; D gene uncertain. V lost 3 bases to trimming and J lost 0 bases, with 10 bases between them. Germline values: CDR1 SGHNT, CDR2 YENEEA. The CDR3 spans 15 residues. This chain's CDR3 is CASSFRPGSTDTQYF. CDR3 coding DNA: TGTGCCAGCAGCTTTAGACCCGGGAGCACAGATACGCAGTATTTT.

The rearrangement uses TRBV7-2 and TRBJ1-1; the D is unclear. V was pared by 1 base and J by 6 bases, with 9 bases between. This CDR3 region has 13 residues. CDR1 SGHTA and CDR2 FQGNSA come from the germline V gene. CDR3 sequence (DNA): TGTGCCAGCAGCTTAGTCTATTCGTCTGAAGCTTTCTTT. It codes for CASSLVYSSEAFF.

The chain couples TRBV7-6 to TRBJ1-3, with D hard to call. The ends were cut back, 6 bases at V and 3 bases at J, with 9 bases in the middle. The CDR3 is 13 amino acids. Germline values: CDR1 SGHVS, CDR2 FNYEAQ. The CDR3 sequence is CASSSVLGNTIYF. The CDR3 region has the DNA TGTGCCAGCAGTTCCGTTCTTGGAAACACCATATATTTT.

The rearrangement uses TRBV19 and TRBJ1-6; 8 bases align to TRBD1. V trimming: 5 bases; J trimming: 8 bases; junction bases outside the gene matches: 8. Germline V lookup: CDR1 LNHDA, CDR2 SQIVND (reference sequence). This CDR3 contains 15 residues. DNA of the CDR3: TGTGCCAGTAGTCCCCGGGACAGGACTTATTCACCCCTCCACTTT. Its translation: CASSPRDRTYSPLHF.

This chain joins TRBV12-3 or TRBV12-4 and TRBJ1-5; TRBD1 might be the D (6 bases). The CDR3 totals 14 residues. V was cut by 7 bases and J by 4 bases, with 14 bases left in between. CDR3 bases: TGTGCCAGCACATCGGGGGGGGCAAATCAGCCCCAGCATTTT. This codes for CASTSGGANQPQHF.